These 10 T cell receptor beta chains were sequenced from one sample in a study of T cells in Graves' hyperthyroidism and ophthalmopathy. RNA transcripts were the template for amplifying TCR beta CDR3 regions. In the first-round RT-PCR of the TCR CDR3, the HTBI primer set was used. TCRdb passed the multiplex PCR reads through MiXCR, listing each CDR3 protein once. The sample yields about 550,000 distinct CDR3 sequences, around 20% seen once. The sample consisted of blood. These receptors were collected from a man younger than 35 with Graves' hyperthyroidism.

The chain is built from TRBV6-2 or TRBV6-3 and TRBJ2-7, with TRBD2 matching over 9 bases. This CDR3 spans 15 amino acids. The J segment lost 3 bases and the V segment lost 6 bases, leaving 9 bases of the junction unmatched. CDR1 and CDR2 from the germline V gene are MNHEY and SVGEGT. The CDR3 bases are TGTGCCAGCAGCCGCGGACTAGCGCCAGACTACGAGCAGTACTTC. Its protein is CASSRGLAPDYEQYF.

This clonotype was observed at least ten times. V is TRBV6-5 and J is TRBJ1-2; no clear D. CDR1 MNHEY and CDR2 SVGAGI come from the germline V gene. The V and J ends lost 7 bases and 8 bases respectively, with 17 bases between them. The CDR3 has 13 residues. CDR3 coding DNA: TGTGCCAGCATGGGTGGCAGCGACGGCGGCTACACCTTC. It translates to CASMGGSDGGYTF.

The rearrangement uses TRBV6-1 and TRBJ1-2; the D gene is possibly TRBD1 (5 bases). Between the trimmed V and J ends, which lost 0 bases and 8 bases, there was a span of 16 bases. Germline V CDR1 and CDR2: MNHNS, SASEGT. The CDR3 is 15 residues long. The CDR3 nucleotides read TGTGCCAGCAGTGAAGCCGGGGCCTTACCGGGGGGCTACACCTTC. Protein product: CASSEAGALPGGYTF.

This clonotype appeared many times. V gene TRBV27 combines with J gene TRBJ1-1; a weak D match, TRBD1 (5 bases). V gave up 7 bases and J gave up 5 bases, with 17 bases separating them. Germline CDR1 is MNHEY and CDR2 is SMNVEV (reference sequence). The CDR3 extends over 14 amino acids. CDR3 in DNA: TGTGCCAGCAAACCCGGGACCTGGACGACTGAAGCTTTCTTT. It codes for CASKPGTWTTEAFF.

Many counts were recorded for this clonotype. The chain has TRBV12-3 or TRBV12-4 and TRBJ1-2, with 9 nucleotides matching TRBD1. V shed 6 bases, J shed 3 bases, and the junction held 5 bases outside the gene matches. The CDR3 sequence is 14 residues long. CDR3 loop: CASRPTGGDYGYTF. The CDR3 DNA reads TGTGCCAGCAGGCCGACAGGGGGAGACTATGGCTACACCTTC.

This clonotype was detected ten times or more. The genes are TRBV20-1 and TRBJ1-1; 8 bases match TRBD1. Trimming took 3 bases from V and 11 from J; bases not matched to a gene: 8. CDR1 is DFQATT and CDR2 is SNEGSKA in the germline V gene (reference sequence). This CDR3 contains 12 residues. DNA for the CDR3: TGCAGTGCTAGGCTCGACAGGGGAGTGGCTTTCTTT. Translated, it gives CSARLDRGVAFF.

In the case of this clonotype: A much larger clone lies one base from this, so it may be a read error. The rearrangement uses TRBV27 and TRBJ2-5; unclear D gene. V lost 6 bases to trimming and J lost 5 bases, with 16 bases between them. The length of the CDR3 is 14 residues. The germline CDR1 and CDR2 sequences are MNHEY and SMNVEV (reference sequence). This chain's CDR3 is CASSRSAPSETQYF. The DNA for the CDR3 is TGTGCCAGCAGCCGGTCGGCGCCGAGCGAGACCCAGTACTTC.

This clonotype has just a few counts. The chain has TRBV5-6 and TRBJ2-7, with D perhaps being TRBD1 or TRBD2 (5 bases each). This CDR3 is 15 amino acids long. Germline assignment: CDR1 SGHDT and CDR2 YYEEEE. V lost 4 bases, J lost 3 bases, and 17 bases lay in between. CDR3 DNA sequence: TGTGCCAGCAGCCCAGTGGGACCCCAGAGCTACGAGCAGTACTTC. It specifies CASSPVGPQSYEQYF.

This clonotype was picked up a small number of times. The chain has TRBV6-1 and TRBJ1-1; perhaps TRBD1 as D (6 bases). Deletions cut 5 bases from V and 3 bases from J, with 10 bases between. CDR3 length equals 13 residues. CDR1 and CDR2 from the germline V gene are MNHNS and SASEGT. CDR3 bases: TGTGCCAGCAGTACAGGGAGCTACACTGAAGCTTTCTTT. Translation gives CASSTGSYTEAFF.

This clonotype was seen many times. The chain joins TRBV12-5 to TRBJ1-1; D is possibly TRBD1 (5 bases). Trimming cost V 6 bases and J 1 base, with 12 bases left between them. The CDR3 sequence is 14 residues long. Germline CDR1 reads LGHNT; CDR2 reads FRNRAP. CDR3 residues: CASGWGAPNTEAFF. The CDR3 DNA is TGTGCTAGTGGATGGGGCGCCCCGAACACTGAAGCTTTCTTT.